This entry lists 6 T cell receptor beta chains sequenced from one sample in a study of blood T cell repertoires in COVID-19. Clones were sequenced by immunoSEQ multiplex PCR, and TCRdb holds only the in-frame ones, with some missing. The data show about 36,000 clones, about 74% seen once. Sequenced sample: peripheral blood. Receptors originate from a man in his sixties with active COVID-19.

CDR3 in DNA: TGTGCCAGCCAGCCTAGACAGGACCTTCTCACCTTC. It yields the protein CASQPRQDLLTF. This chain joins TRBV6-6 and TRBJ1-2, with D perhaps TRBD1 (6 bases). Germline-derived CDR1 and CDR2 are MNHNY and SVGAGI (reference sequence). The CDR3 runs to 12 residues. Trimming shortened V by 8 bases and J by 13 bases, and 20 bases separated the two germline ends.

The chain joins TRBV29-1 to TRBJ1-1; a weak D match, TRBD1 (5 bases). This CDR3 spans 13 amino acids. Trimming took 5 bases from V and 2 from J, leaving 12 bases between them. CDR1 and CDR2 (germline): SQVTM, ANQGSEA. The CDR3 nucleotides are TGCAGCGTTTTAACAGGTTATAACACTGAAGCTTTCTTT. It translates to CSVLTGYNTEAFF.

This clone was counted once. The chain is built from TRBV7-2 and TRBJ2-3, with 10 bases matching TRBD1. Germline CDR1 SGHTA, CDR2 FQGNSA. Germline trimming cut 5 bases from V and 4 bases from J; bases unmatched to any gene: 9. This CDR3 is built from 16 residues. CDR3 region: CASSVLGTGVSDTQYF. In nucleotides, the CDR3 is TGTGCCAGCAGCGTCCTCGGGACAGGGGTGTCAGATACGCAGTATTTT.

The chain carries TRBV10-3 and TRBJ2-1; 8 bases are a match to TRBD2. Per the germline V gene, CDR1 is ENHRY and CDR2 is SYGVKD. The CDR3 spans 15 residues. The ends lost 2 bases at V and 9 bases at J; junction bases unmatched: 9. Here the CDR3 reads CAISEVAGLVREQFF. The DNA for the CDR3 is TGTGCCATCAGTGAGGTAGCGGGGTTAGTTCGTGAGCAGTTCTTC.

The chain carries TRBV5-8 and TRBJ1-1, with 9 bases lining up with TRBD1. Per germline, CDR1 SGHTS and CDR2 YDEGEE. Trimming cost V 3 bases and J 4 bases; bases outside gene matches: 4. The CDR3 is 14 amino acids. The CDR3 nucleotides are TGTGCCAGCAGCTGGACAGGGGCGAGCACTGAAGCTTTCTTT. Translation gives CASSWTGASTEAFF.

This clone turned up a few times. V gene TRBV2 combines with J gene TRBJ2-1, with D perhaps matching TRBD1 (5 bases). CDR3 length: 14 residues. Germline V gene sequence: CDR1 SNHLY, CDR2 FYNNEI. V gave up 5 bases and J gave up 4 bases, with 12 bases separating them. As DNA, the CDR3 is TGTGCCAGCAGTAACCAAGACAGATACAATGAGCAGTTCTTC. This encodes CASSNQDRYNEQFF.